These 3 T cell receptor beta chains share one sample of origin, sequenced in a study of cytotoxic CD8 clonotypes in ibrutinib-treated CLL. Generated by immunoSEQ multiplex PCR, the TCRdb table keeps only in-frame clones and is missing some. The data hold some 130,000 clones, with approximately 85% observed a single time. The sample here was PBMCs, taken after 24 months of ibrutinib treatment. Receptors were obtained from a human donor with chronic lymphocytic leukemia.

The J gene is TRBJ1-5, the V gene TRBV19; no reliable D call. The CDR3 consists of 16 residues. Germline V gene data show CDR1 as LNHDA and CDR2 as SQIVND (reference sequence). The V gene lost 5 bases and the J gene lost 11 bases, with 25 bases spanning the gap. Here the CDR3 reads CASSPRGVREAITQHF. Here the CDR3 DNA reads TGTGCCAGTAGTCCCCGCGGAGTCCGAGAGGCGATCACCCAGCATTTT.

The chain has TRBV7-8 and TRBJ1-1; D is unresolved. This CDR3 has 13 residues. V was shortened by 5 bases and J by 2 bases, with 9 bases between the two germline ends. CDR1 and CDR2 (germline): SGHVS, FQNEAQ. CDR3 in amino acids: CASSRTVNTEAFF. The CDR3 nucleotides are TGTGCCAGCAGCCGGACCGTTAACACTGAAGCTTTCTTT.

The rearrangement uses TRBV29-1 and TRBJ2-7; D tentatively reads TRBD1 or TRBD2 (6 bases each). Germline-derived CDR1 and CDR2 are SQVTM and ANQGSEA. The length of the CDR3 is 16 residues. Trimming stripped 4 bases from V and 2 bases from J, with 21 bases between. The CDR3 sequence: CSVVSGANFPTYEQYF. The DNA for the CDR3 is TGCAGCGTTGTCTCGGGGGCGAACTTCCCTACCTACGAGCAGTACTTC.